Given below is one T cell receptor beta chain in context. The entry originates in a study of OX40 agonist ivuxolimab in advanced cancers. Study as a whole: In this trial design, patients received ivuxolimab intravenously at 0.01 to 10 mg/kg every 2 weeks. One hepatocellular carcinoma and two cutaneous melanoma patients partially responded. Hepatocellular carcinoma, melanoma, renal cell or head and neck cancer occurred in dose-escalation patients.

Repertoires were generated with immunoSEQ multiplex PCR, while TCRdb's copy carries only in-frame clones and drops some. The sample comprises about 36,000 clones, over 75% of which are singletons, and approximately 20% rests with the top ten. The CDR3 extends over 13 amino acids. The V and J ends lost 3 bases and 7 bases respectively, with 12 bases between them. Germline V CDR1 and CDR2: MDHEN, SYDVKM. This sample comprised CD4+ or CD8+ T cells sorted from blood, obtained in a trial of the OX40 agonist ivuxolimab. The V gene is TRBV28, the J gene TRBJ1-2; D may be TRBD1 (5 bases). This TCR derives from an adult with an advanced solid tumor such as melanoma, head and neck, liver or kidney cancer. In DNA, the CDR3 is TGTGCCAGCAGTTTGTGGGGCTCCGGTGGCTACACCTTC. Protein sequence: CASSLWGSGGYTF.